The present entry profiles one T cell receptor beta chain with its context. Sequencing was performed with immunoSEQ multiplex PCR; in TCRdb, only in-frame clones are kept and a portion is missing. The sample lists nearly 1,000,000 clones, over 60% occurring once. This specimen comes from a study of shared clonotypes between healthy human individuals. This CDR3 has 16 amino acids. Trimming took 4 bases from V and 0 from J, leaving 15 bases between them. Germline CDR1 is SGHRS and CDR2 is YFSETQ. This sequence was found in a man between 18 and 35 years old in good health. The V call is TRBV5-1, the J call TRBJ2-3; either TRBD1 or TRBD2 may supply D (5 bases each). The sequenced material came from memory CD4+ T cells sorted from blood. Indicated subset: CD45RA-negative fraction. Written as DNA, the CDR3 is TGCGCCAGCAGCGGGACGGGGCGAACTAGCACAGATACGCAGTATTTT. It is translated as CASSGTGRTSTDTQYF. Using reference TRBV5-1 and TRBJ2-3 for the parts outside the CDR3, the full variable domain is KAGVTQTPRYLIKTRGQQVTLSCSPISGHRSVSWYQQTPGQGLQFLFEYFSETQRNKGNFPGRFSGRQFSNSRSEMNVSTLELGDSALYLCASSGTGRTSTDTQYFGPGTRLTVL.